This T cell receptor beta chain was obtained from a study of circulating and synovial CD4+ cells in juvenile arthritis (dated by TCRdb to 2013 to 2014). As for the study more broadly: TCRbeta CDR3 repertoires of circulating HLA-DR+ CD4 T cells, bulk blood CD4 T cells and synovial CD4 T cells were compared within each patient. Repertoire sequencing aimed to confirm that a circulating synovial-like CD4 T cell subset was enriched in synovial clonotypes. Broader findings and caveats from the paper: Circulating pathogenic-like lymphocytes clustered with synovial T cells and shared a substantially higher fraction of CDR3 sequences with synovium than bulk blood. CPL and bulk blood CD4 samples differed in T cell genome counts by at least an order of magnitude, so sample-size effects were addressed. Because overlap with synovium was found to increase with sequencing depth, the full repertoire overlap was likely underestimated by the measured shared-clonotype fractions. No difference between circulating pathogenic-like lymphocytes and bulk blood T cells was detected by traditional Vbeta family usage analysis. Compared with bulk blood CD4 repertoires, both the synovial and the circulating pathogenic-like lymphocyte repertoires were less diverse, and some CPL samples were as oligoclonal as synovium.

Points on this clone: The antigen it recognizes is unknown. No much larger clonotype is one base removed from it; base qualities were not supplied.

Library construction relied on the immunoSEQ multiplex PCR assay. TCRbeta CDR3 sequencing was performed as a commercial service by an external provider. The paper's processing steps were these. Productive nucleotide sequences and amino acid sequences obtained through in silico translation were used in the analyses. Diversity was measured as Renyi entropy over a range of alpha values, and the median of 200 repeated subsamples was taken to equalise sample size. Pairwise repertoire distance was calculated as one minus the Chao-modified Jaccard index, correcting for under-sampling, and used for clustering. Frequency-weighted overlap with synovial clonotypes was computed at 200 sample sizes with 200 draws without replacement at each size, and the value at the size of the smaller sample was reported. TCRdb retrieved this table from immuneACCESS and kept in-frame rearrangements only. Not all clones are present; in checked studies, unresolved V genes account for under half, and no reason is known for the remainder. The V and J calls and clone size were taken over from that table, and D and trimming were inferred from the DNA. The sample table contains 25,000 to 35,000 clones; only one count was recorded for just under 95% of them. Clones ranked in the top ten supply about 3.1% of the sample.

The sequenced samples were obtained from patients with active juvenile idiopathic arthritis. Sorting was carried out immediately after cells were thawed, and dead cells were excluded with Live/Dead Fixable Near-IR Stain. The sequenced material came from CD4+ T cells from blood. The clonotype originates from a human donor with juvenile idiopathic arthritis.

The DNA sequence is given as TGTGCCACCAGCGCACGACAGGGGACGGGCACCGGGGAGCTGTTTTTT. Its coded protein is CATSARQGTGTGELFF. The chain is encoded by TRBV15 joined to TRBJ2-2; TRBD1 agrees with 8 junctional bases. The CDR3 holds 16 amino acids from the cysteine to the phenylalanine. The retained sequence is limited to the CDR3, 48 bases, with the frame set at the first base. After removal of 5 bases from V and 4 bases from J, the junction retains 9 bases not matched to a gene. In the germline V gene (reference sequence), CDR1 corresponds to LNHNV and CDR2 to YYDKDF. When the CDR3 is completed using the reference TRBV15 and TRBJ2-2 genes on either side, the full variable domain is DAMVIQNPRYQVTQFGKPVTLSCSQTLNHNVMYWYQQKSSQAPKLLFHYYDKDFNNEADTPDNFQSRRPNTSFCFLDIRSPGLGDTAMYLCATSARQGTGTGELFFGEGSRLTVL.